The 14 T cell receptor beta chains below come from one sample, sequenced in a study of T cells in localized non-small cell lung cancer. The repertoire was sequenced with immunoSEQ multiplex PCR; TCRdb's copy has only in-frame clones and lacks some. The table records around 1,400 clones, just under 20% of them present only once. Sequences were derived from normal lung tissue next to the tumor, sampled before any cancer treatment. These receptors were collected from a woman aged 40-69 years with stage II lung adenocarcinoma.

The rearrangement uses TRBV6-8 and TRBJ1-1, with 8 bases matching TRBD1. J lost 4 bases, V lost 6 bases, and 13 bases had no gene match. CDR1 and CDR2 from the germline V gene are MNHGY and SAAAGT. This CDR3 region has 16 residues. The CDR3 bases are TGTGCCAGCAGGACGGATCCAGGGGGCGGGGGCACTGAAGCTTTCTTT. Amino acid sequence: CASRTDPGGGGTEAFF.

The CDR3 region has the DNA TGTGCCAGCAGTGAAGGGACACCTAACACCGGGGAGCTGTTTTTT. It specifies CASSEGTPNTGELFF. V usage is TRBV6-1 and J usage is TRBJ2-2, with a weak D call TRBD1 (5 bases). The V gene lost 1 base and the J gene lost 2 bases, with 8 bases spanning the gap. Germline values: CDR1 MNHNS, CDR2 SASEGT. The CDR3 is 15 residues long.

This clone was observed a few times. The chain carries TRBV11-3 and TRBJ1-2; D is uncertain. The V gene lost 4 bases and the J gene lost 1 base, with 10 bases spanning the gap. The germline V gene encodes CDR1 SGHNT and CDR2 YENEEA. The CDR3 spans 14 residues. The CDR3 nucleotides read TGTGCCAGCAGCTCTGTACAGCTTAACTATGGCTACACCTTC. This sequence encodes CASSSVQLNYGYTF.

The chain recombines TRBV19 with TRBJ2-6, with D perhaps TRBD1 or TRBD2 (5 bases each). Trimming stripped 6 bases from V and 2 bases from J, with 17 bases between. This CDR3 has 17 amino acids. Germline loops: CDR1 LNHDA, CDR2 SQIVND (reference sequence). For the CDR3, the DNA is TGTGCCAGTAGCTCGTGGGGGAATAGCCCTGGGGCCAACGTCCTGACTTTC. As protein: CASSSWGNSPGANVLTF.

For the CDR3, the DNA is TGTGCCAGCAGTTACGGGACCCCGAATCAGCCCCAGCATTTT. Its translation is CASSYGTPNQPQHF. The chain joins TRBV6-8 to TRBJ1-5; a weak D match, TRBD1 (5 bases). V lost 2 bases and J 4 bases, leaving 9 bases between the germline ends. The CDR3 contains 14 residues. CDR1 and CDR2 from the germline V gene are MNHGY and SAAAGT.

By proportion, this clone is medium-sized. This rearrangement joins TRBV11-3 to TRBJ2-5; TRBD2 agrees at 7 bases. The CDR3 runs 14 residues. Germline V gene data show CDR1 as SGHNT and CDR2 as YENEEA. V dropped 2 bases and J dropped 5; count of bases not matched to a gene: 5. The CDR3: CASSLFAGVETQYF. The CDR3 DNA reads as TGTGCCAGCAGCTTATTCGCGGGGGTTGAGACCCAGTACTTC.

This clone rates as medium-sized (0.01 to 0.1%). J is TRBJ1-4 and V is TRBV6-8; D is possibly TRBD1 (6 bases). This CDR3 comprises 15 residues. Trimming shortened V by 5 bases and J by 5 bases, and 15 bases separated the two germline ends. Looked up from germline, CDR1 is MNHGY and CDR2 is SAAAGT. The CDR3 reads CASSQAAGGNEKLFF. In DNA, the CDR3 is TGTGCCAGCAGTCAAGCGGCGGGGGGCAATGAAAAACTGTTTTTT.

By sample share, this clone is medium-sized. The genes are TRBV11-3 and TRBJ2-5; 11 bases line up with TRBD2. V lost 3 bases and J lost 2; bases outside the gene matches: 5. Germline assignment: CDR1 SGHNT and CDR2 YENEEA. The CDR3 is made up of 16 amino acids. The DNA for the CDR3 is TGTGCCAGCAGCTTTTTAGCGGGGGGGTTTCAAGAGACCCAGTACTTC. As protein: CASSFLAGGFQETQYF.

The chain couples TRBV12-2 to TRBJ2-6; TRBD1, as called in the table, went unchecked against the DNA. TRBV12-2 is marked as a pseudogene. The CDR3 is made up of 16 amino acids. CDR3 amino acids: CATLRQGISGANVLTF. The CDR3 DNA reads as TGTGCCACCTTAAGACAGGGCATATCTGGGGCCAACGTCCTGACTTTC.

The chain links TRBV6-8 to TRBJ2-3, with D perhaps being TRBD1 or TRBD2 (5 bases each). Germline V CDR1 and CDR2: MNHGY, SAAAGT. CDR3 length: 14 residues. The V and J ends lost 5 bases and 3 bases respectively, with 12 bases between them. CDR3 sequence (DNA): TGTGCCAGCAGTGTGGGGACGGGTACAGATACGCAGTATTTT. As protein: CASSVGTGTDTQYF.

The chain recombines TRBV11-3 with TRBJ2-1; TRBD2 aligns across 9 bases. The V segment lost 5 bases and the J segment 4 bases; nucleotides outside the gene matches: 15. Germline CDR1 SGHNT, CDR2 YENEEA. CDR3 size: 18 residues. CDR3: CASSHPRLASGVYNEQFF. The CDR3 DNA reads TGTGCCAGCAGCCATCCCAGACTCGCTAGCGGGGTTTACAATGAGCAGTTCTTC.

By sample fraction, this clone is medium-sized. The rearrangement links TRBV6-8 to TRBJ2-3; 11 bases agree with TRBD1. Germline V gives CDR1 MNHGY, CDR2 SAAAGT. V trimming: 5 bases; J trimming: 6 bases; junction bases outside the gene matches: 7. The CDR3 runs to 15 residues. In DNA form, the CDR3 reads TGTGCCAGCAGTGTGGGACAGGGGGGCATGGATACGCAGTATTTT. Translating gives CASSVGQGGMDTQYF.

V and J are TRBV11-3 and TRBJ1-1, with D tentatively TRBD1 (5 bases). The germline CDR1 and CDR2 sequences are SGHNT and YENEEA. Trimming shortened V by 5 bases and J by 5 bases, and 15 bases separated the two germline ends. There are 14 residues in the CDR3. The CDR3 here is CASSAGLQGTEAFF. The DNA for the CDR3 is TGTGCCAGCAGCGCCGGGCTCCAGGGAACTGAAGCTTTCTTT. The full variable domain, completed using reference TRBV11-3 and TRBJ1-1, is EAGVVQSPRYKIIEKKQPVAFWCNPISGHNTLYWYLQNLGQGPELLIRYENEEAVDDSQLPKDRFSAERLKGVDSTLKIQPAELGDSAVYLCASSAGLQGTEAFFGQGTRLTVV.

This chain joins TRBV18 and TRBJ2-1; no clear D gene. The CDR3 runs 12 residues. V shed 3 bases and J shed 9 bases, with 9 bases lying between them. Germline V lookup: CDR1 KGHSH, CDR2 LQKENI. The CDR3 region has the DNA TGTGCCAGCTCACCTACTCTCGGTGAGCAGTTCTTC. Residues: CASSPTLGEQFF.